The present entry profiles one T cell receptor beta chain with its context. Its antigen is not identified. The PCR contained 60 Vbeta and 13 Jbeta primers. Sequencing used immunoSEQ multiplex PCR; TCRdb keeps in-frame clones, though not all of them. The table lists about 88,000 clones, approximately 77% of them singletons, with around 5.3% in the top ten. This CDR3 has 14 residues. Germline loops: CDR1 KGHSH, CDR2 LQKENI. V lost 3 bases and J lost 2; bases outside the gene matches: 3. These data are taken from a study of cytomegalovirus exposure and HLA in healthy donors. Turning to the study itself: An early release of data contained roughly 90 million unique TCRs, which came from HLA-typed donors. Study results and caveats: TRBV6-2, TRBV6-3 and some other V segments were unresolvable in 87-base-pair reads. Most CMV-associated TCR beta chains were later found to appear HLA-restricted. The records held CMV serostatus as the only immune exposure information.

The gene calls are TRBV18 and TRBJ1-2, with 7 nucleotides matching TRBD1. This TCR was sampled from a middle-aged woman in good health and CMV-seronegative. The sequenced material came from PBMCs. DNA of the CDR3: TGTGCCAGCTCACCGGACAGGCAGAACTATGGCTACACCTTC. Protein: CASSPDRQNYGYTF.